Listed here are 17 T cell receptor beta chains from one sample, sequenced in a study of cytomegalovirus exposure and HLA in healthy donors. It was with 60 Vbeta and 13 Jbeta primers that the PCR ran. The repertoire was sequenced with immunoSEQ multiplex PCR; TCRdb's copy has only in-frame clones and lacks some. The sample consists of 150,000 to 200,000 clones, around 75% of them appearing once. Material: PBMCs. The receptors derive from a male donor in good health and CMV-seronegative.

The chain is built from TRBV19 and TRBJ2-7; 7 bases are shared with TRBD2. V dropped 5 bases and J dropped 3; count of bases not matched to a gene: 7. Looked up from germline, CDR1 is LNHDA and CDR2 is SQIVND (reference sequence). This CDR3 comprises 14 residues. CDR3 residues: CASSRGTIIYEQYF. CDR3 sequence (DNA): TGTGCCAGTAGTCGTGGGACTATAATCTACGAGCAGTACTTC.

The chain has TRBV4-1 and TRBJ1-6; D ambiguous. The V gene's germline CDR1 is MGHRA and CDR2 YSYEKL. The CDR3 is 17 amino acids. Trimming removed 1 base at V and 6 bases at J, with 16 bases between. CDR3 bases: TGCGCCAGCAGCCAAGCTCCGCCGACAAATCTTAATTCACCCCTCCACTTT. Translating gives CASSQAPPTNLNSPLHF.

The gene calls are TRBV5-8 and TRBJ2-3, with TRBD2 identical over 10 bases. V was pared by 7 bases and J by 3 bases, with 14 bases of the junction left unmatched. CDR1 and CDR2 from the germline V gene are SGHTS and YDEGEE. This CDR3 contains 17 residues. The CDR3 coding sequence is TGTGCCAGCGGGCCTCTAGCGGGAGAGGGCGCAACAGATACGCAGTATTTT. Translating gives CASGPLAGEGATDTQYF.

This chain uses TRBV11-2 with TRBJ1-1; TRBD1 matches at 7 bases. V lost 3 bases, J lost 3 bases, and 7 bases stayed unmatched. The CDR3 is 15 amino acids. CDR1 SGHAT and CDR2 FQNNGV come from the germline V gene. The CDR3 DNA reads TGTGCCAGCAGCTTGCGACAGGGTACAGACACTGAAGCTTTCTTT. Translated: CASSLRQGTDTEAFF.

This clone was seen a handful of times. J is TRBJ1-5 and V is TRBV28; tentative D call: TRBD1 (6 bases). The V gene lost 6 bases and the J gene lost 1 base, with 10 bases spanning the gap. Germline lookup yields CDR1 MDHEN and CDR2 SYDVKM. This CDR3 region has 14 residues. The CDR3 DNA sequence: TGTGCCAGCAGCCACGGACAGAGCAATCAGCCCCAGCATTTT. Protein product: CASSHGQSNQPQHF.

This chain links TRBV19 with TRBJ2-5, with TRBD2 matching 7 bases. The CDR3 is 13 residues long. Germline lookup yields CDR1 LNHDA and CDR2 SQIVND (reference sequence). After removal of 6 bases from V and 5 bases from J, the junction contained 6 bases not matched to a gene. The CDR3 coding sequence is TGTGCCAGTAGGGGGGGAGGGTTGGAGACCCAGTACTTC. Its protein product is CASRGGGLETQYF.

The rearrangement joins TRBV9 to TRBJ2-3; possibly TRBD1 for D (5 bases). The CDR3 consists of 15 residues. V was shortened by 0 bases and J by 1 base, with 9 bases between the two germline ends. Germline lookup yields CDR1 SGDLS and CDR2 YYNGEE. CDR3 region: CASSVVVGGTDTQYF. As DNA, the CDR3 is TGTGCCAGCAGCGTAGTAGTAGGGGGCACAGATACGCAGTATTTT.

This sequence joins TRBV7-2 and TRBJ2-1, with 8 positions matching TRBD2. V gave up 5 bases and J gave up 3 bases; unmatched junction bases: 6. From germline, CDR1 is SGHTA and CDR2 FQGNSA. The length of the CDR3 is 15 residues. The chain's CDR3 is CASSVTGTSYNEQFF. CDR3 in DNA: TGTGCCAGCAGCGTTACCGGGACTAGCTACAATGAGCAGTTCTTC.

The chain links TRBV19 to TRBJ1-2, with D maybe TRBD1 (6 bases). There are 14 residues in the CDR3. V was trimmed by 6 bases and J by 4 bases, leaving 15 bases between them. CDR1 is LNHDA, CDR2 SQIVND, per germline (reference sequence). The CDR3 nucleotides read TGTGCCAGTAGGTTCCAGGGGATTCGCTATGGCTACACCTTC. The encoded protein is CASRFQGIRYGYTF.

The chain is built from TRBV5-1 and TRBJ2-7, with TRBD1 as a possible D gene (5 bases). CDR1 is SGHRS and CDR2 is YFSETQ in the germline V gene. This CDR3 is built from 14 residues. The V end lost 1 base, the J end lost 5 bases, and 13 bases lay between the germline ends. CDR3 region: CASSLKGRVDEQYF. The CDR3 bases are TGCGCCAGCAGCTTGAAGGGCAGGGTCGACGAGCAGTACTTC.

This clone was seen only a few times. The V call is TRBV2, the J call TRBJ1-4; 8 nucleotides line up with TRBD1. Per germline, CDR1 SNHLY and CDR2 FYNNEI. This CDR3 has 13 amino acids. With V trimmed by 7 bases and J by 7 bases, 5 bases remained unmatched. The CDR3 is CASIGQGIEKLFF. CDR3 DNA sequence: TGTGCCAGCATCGGACAGGGTATTGAAAAACTGTTTTTT.

The chain uses TRBV5-1 and TRBJ2-5, with D possibly TRBD1 on 5 matching bases. V lost 6 bases, J lost 3 bases, and 21 bases lay in between. The germline CDR1 and CDR2 sequences are SGHRS and YFSETQ. The length of the CDR3 is 16 residues. The CDR3 here is CASTRSPRVVEETQYF. The CDR3 DNA reads as TGCGCCAGCACTCGATCACCCAGGGTAGTGGAAGAGACCCAGTACTTC.

This clone was found a few times. The chain combines TRBV7-3 with TRBJ2-3; tentatively, D is TRBD1 (6 bases). The CDR3 contains 15 residues. The germline CDR1 and CDR2 sequences are SGHTA and FQGTGA. The germline V and J ends were trimmed by 5 bases and 3 bases, with 15 bases remaining between them. The CDR3 loop reads CASSLGAGATDTQYF. The CDR3 DNA sequence: TGTGCCAGCAGCCTAGGGGCAGGGGCAACAGATACGCAGTATTTT.

This chain uses TRBV2 with TRBJ1-6; no reliable D call. Trimming pared 4 bases from V and 1 base from J, leaving 8 bases between. The germline V gene encodes CDR1 SNHLY and CDR2 FYNNEI. This CDR3 contains 15 residues. CDR3 in DNA: TGTGCCAGCAGTGTAGATAGATCCTATAATTCACCCCTCCACTTT. Protein: CASSVDRSYNSPLHF.

Comments on this clone: The junction departs from the called germline gene at one end, perhaps through a read error. Other DNA sequences in this sample translate to the same CDR3. The chain combines TRBV15 with TRBJ1-1; the D gene is possibly TRBD1 (6 bases). The CDR3 totals 17 residues. The germline CDR1 and CDR2 sequences are LNHNV and YYDKDF (reference sequence). CDR3 DNA: TGTGCCACCAGCAGAGATAAAGGGACAAGCATGAACACTGAGGCTTTCTTT. This encodes CATSRDKGTSMNTEAFF.

This clone was seen a handful of times. The rearrangement uses TRBV5-1 and TRBJ1-1; D gene unclear. There are 15 residues in the CDR3. Germline CDR1 and CDR2: SGHRS and YFSETQ. V lost 0 bases, J lost 4 bases, and 13 bases lay in between. The CDR3 reads CASSLVVSGITEAFF. The CDR3 region has the DNA TGCGCCAGCAGCTTGGTAGTCTCGGGGATCACTGAAGCTTTCTTT.

This chain joins TRBV30 and TRBJ1-4; no definite D call. CDR3 length: 13 residues. Germline V lookup: CDR1 GTSNPN, CDR2 SVGIG (reference sequence). Trimming shortened V by 0 bases and J by 5 bases, and 7 bases separated the two germline ends. For the CDR3, the DNA is TGTGCCTGGAGTGTACGGGTGAATGAAAAACTGTTTTTT. Amino acid sequence: CAWSVRVNEKLFF.